This TCR beta chain was observed in a study of monozygotic twins with inflammatory bowel disease. With regard to this clonotype: What it binds is unknown.

Germline V CDR1 and CDR2: LGHNA, YNFKEQ. The CDR3 consists of 16 residues. Study observations and caveats: IBD patients had lower TCRbeta diversity (inverse Simpson) than healthy co-twins. Findings did not support one strong IBD-associated signal or clonotype.

Total RNA input per TCR library was around 3,600 ng. TCRdb re-analyzed the 5' RACE reads; it lists each CDR3 protein once, without DNA. Found here are a few hundred thousand distinct CDR3 sequences; the top ten clones hold around 2.6%. Each donor gave about 2.5 ml of peripheral blood. The sequenced material came from blood. The TCR originated in a human donor with ulcerative colitis or Crohn's disease, or a healthy co-twin of an affected twin (not recorded which). The rearrangement uses TRBV4-2 and TRBJ2-2; lacking DNA, the TRBD2 call made by TCRdb goes unchecked. The CDR3 loop reads CASSQLAGENTGELFF.